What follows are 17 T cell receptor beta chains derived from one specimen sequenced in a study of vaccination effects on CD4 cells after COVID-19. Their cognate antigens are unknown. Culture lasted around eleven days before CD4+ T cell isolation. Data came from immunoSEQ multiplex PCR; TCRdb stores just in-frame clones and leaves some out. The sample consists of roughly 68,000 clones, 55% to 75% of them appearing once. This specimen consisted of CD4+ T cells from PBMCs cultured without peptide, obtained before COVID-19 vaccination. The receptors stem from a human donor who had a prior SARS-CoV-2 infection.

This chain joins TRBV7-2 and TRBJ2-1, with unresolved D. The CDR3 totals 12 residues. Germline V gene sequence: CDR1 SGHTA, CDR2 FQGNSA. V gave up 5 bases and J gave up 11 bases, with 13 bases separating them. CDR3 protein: CASSVTTKKQFF. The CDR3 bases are TGTGCCAGCAGCGTGACCACGAAGAAGCAGTTCTTC.

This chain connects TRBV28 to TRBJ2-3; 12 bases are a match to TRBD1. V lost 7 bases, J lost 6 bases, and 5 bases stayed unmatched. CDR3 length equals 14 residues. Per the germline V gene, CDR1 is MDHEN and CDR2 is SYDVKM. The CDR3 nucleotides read TGTGCCAGCACCGGGACAGGGGGCAAGGATACGCAGTATTTT. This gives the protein CASTGTGGKDTQYF.

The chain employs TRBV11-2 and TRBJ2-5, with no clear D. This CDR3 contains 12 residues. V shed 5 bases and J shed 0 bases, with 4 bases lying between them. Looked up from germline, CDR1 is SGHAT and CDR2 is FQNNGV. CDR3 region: CASSVNQETQYF. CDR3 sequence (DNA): TGTGCCAGCAGCGTAAACCAAGAGACCCAGTACTTC.

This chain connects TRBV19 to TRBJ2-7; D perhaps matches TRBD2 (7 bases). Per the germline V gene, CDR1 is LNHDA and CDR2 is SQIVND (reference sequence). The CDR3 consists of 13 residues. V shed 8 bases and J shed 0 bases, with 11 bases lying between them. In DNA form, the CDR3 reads TGTGCCAGTGGGAGGGGGGGCTCCTACGAGCAGTACTTC. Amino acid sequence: CASGRGGSYEQYF.

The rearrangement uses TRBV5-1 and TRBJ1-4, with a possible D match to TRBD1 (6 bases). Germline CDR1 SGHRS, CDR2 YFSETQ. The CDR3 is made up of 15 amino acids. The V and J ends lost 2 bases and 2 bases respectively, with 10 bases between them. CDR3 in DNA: TGCGCCAGCAGCTTCACCGGGGGCACTAATGAAAAACTGTTTTTT. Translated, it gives CASSFTGGTNEKLFF.

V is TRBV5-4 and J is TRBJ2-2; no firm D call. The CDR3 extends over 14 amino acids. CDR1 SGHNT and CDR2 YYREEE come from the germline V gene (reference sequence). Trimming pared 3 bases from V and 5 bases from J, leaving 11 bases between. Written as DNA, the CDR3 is TGTGCCAGCAGCTCGCCACTCAAAACCGGGGAGCTGTTTTTT. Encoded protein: CASSSPLKTGELFF.

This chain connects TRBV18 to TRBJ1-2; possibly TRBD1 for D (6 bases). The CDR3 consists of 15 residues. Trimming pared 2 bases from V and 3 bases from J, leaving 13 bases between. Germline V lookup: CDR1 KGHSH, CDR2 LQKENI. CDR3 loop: CASSPSMGADYGYTF. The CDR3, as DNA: TGTGCCAGCTCACCATCTATGGGGGCGGACTATGGCTACACCTTC. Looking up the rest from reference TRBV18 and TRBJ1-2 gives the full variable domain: NAGVMQNPRHLVRRRGQEARLRCSPMKGHSHVYWYRQLPEEGLKFMVYLQKENIIDESGMPKERFSAEFPKEGPSILRIQQVVRGDSAAYFCASSPSMGADYGYTFGSGTRLTVV.

The CDR3 is CASSLAQDRPQETQYF. CDR3 DNA sequence: TGTGCCAGCAGCTTGGCTCAGGATAGGCCCCAAGAGACCCAGTACTTC. The chain joins TRBV5-4 to TRBJ2-5; D unresolved. Germline V CDR1 and CDR2: SGHNT, YYREEE (reference sequence). The V gene lost 0 bases and the J gene lost 1 base, with 13 bases spanning the gap. This CDR3 is built from 16 residues.

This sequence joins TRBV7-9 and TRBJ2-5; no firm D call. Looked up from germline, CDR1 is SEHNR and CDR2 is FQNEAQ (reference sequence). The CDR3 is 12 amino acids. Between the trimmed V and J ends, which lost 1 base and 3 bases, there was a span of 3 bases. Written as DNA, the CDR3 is TGTGCCAGCAGCTTAGTTGAAGAGACCCAGTACTTC. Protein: CASSLVEETQYF.

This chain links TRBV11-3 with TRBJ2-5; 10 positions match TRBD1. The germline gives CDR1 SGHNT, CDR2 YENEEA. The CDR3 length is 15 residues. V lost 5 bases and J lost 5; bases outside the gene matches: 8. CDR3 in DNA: TGTGCCAGCAGCCGCGCGGGACAGGGGTCGGAGACCCAGTACTTC. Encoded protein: CASSRAGQGSETQYF.

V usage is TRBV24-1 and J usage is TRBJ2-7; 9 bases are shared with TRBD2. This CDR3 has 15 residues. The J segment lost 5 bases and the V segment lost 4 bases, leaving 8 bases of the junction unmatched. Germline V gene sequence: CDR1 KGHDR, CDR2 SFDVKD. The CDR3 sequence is CATSEGTSSLDEQYF. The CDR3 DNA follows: TGTGCCACCAGTGAAGGGACTAGCAGCTTGGACGAGCAGTACTTC.

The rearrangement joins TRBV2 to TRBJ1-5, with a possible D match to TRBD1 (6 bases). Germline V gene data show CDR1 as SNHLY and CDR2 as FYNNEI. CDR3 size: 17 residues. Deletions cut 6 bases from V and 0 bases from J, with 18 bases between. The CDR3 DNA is TGTGCCAGCAGGAGGACAGTCAGACAATATAGCAATCAGCCCCAGCATTTT. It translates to CASRRTVRQYSNQPQHF.

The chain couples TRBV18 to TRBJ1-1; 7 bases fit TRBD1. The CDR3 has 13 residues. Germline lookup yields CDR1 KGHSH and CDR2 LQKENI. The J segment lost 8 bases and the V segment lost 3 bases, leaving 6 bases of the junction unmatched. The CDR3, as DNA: TGTGCCAGCTCACCCTGGACAGGCGTCGAAGCTTTCTTT. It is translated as CASSPWTGVEAFF.

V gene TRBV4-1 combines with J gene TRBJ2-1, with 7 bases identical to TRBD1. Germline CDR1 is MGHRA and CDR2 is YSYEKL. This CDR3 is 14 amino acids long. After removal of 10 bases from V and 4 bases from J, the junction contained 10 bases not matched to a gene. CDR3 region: CAKGGRNAYNEQFF. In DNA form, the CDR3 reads TGCGCCAAAGGGGGCCGGAACGCTTACAATGAGCAGTTCTTC.

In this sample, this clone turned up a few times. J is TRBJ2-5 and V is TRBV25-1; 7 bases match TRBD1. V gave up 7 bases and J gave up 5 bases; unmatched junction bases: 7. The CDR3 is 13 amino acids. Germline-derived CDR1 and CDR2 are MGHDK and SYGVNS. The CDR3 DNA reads TGTGCCAGCACTCAAGGGGGCAGGGAGACCCAGTACTTC. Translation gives CASTQGGRETQYF.

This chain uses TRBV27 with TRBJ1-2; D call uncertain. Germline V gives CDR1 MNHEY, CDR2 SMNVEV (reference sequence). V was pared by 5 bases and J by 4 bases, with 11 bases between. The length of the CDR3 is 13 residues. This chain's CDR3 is CASSNRRAYGYTF. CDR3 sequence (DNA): TGTGCCAGCAGTAACCGGCGGGCCTATGGCTACACCTTC.

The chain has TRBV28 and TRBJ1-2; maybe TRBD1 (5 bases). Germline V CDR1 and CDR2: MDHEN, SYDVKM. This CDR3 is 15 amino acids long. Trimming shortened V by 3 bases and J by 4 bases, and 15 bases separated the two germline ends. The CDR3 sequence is CASSFSGAPFYGYTF. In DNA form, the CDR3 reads TGTGCCAGCAGTTTTTCCGGGGCACCCTTCTATGGCTACACCTTC.